The rows below give T cell receptor beta chains drawn from one sample of a study of neurological immune-mediated disorders. MiXCR, applied by TCRdb to the 5' RACE reads, yields one record per CDR3 protein. The sample shows fewer than 55,000 distinct CDR3 sequences, about 13% of them seen only once. The sample was PBMCs. These TCRs come from a male donor with HTLV-1-associated myelopathy (HAM/TSP). Both conserved end residues are part of each CDR3. A D gene is named only where the DNA matches it firmly. For some rows the clone size is stated as once, few or many, or as a class when expanded; others skip it.

J gene	V gene	D gene	clone size	CDR3 DNA	CDR3 protein
TRBJ1-5	TRBV6-2/TRBV6-3	NA	many	TGTGCCAGCAACTTGGAGAGCCAGCCCCAGCATTTT	CASNLESQPQHF
TRBJ1-1	TRBV11-2	TRBD1	many	TGTGCCAGCAGGGACCGGGACAGGGGCATGAACACTGAAGCTTTCTTT	CASRDRDRGMNTEAFF
TRBJ1-1	TRBV20-1	TRBD1	NA	TGCAGTGCTACGGGACAGATGAACACTGAAGCTTTCTTT	CSATGQMNTEAFF
TRBJ1-5	TRBV4-1	NA	few	TGCGCCAGCAGCCAAGAAAGTCCGGTCTATAGCAATCAGCCCCAGCATTTT	CASSQESPVYSNQPQHF
TRBJ1-5	TRBV6-5	NA	many	TGTGCCAGCACCTCAACCCGGTTTAGCAATCAGCCCCAGCATTTT	CASTSTRFSNQPQHF
TRBJ2-2	TRBV7-6	NA	NA	TGTGCCAGCAGCAGAGGGACGGAACCCGGGGAGCTGTTTTTT	CASSRGTEPGELFF
TRBJ1-1	TRBV7-2	NA	many	TGTGCCAGCAGCTCCCGGCGGGGGGCCGAAAGGGCTTTCTTT	CASSSRRGAERAFF
TRBJ2-7	TRBV2	TRBD1	many	TGTGCCAGCAGCTTATACAGGGGCGAGCAGTACTTC	CASSLYRGEQYF
TRBJ2-1	TRBV7-2	TRBD2	NA	TGTGCCAGCAGCCCGAGGTCACTAGCGGAGGTGGAGTTCTTC	CASSPRSLAEVEFF
TRBJ1-2	TRBV5-8	TRBD1	many	TGTGCCAGCAGCTTAAAGGGACAGGAGCTTCACTATGGCTACACCTTC	CASSLKGQELHYGYTF
TRBJ1-5	TRBV20-1	TRBD1	many	TGCAGTGCCCTGGGACAGGGAACCCTACAGCCCCAGCATTTT	CSALGQGTLQPQHF
TRBJ2-7	TRBV9	NA	many	TGTGCCAGCAGCGTAGACGCCCGGCATGGCGAGCAGTACTTC	CASSVDARHGEQYF
TRBJ2-7	TRBV6-5	NA	many	TGTGCCAGCAGTTACTCAGGTCACACGGGCTACGAGCAGTACTTC	CASSYSGHTGYEQYF
TRBJ2-1	TRBV12-3/TRBV12-4	TRBD1	many	TGTGCCAGCAGGCGACAGGGGCCTACCTACAATGAGCAGTTCTTC	CASRRQGPTYNEQFF
TRBJ2-7	TRBV2	TRBD1	many	TGTGCCAGCCTACGGACAGGAAGCTACGAGCAGTACTTC	CASLRTGSYEQYF
TRBJ1-1	TRBV12-3/TRBV12-4	NA	many	TGTGCCAGCAGTTTATCCCAGCGGGCTACTGAAGCTTTCTTT	CASSLSQRATEAFF
TRBJ1-1	TRBV11-1	NA	many	TGTGCCAGCAGCCCAGAGGGGCGTCACACTGAAGCTTTCTTT	CASSPEGRHTEAFF
TRBJ1-1	TRBV5-1	NA	many	TGCGCCAGCAGCAAATTACCGGGAAACACTGAAGCTTTCTTT	CASSKLPGNTEAFF
TRBJ1-5	TRBV6-1	NA	many	TGTGCCAGCAGTGGAGGACTGAATCAGCCCCAGCATTTT	CASSGGLNQPQHF
TRBJ1-5	TRBV4-3	NA	NA	TGCGCCAGCAGCCAAGATTGGGAGGGGACACCAAATCAGCCCCAGCATTTT	CASSQDWEGTPNQPQHF
TRBJ1-2	TRBV7-2	TRBD1	many	TGTGCCAGCAGCCTCCGGGGAGGGGGCGAGCTTGGCTACACCTTC	CASSLRGGGELGYTF
TRBJ2-3	TRBV12-3/TRBV12-4	NA	many	TGTGCCAGCAGTTTATATCGGACAACAGATACGCAGTATTTT	CASSLYRTTDTQYF
TRBJ2-7	TRBV20-1	NA	many	TGCAGTGCTAGAACAGGGAGGTCCTACGAGCAGTACTTC	CSARTGRSYEQYF
TRBJ2-3	TRBV9	NA	many	TGTGCCAGCAGCCCCCAGGTGGGGGGGGGCCTCATCACAGATACGCAGTATTTT	CASSPQVGGGLITDTQYF
TRBJ1-5	TRBV5-1	NA	many	TGCGCCAGCAGCCTTCGGGGGAATCAGCCCCAGCATTTT	CASSLRGNQPQHF
TRBJ2-7	TRBV20-1	NA	many	TGCAGTGCTGCCCGGGACTGGGGCTACGAGCAGTACTTC	CSAARDWGYEQYF
TRBJ1-6	TRBV6-2/TRBV6-3	TRBD1	NA	TGTGCCAGCAGATCAGGGGGCTCCTCCTATAATTCACCCCTCCACTTT	CASRSGGSSYNSPLHF
TRBJ2-5	TRBV20-1	NA	many	TGCAGTGCTAACGGGGGAGCTTTAGGGCAAGAGACCCAGTACTTC	CSANGGALGQETQYF
TRBJ2-2	TRBV28	TRBD1	NA	TGTGCCAGCAGTTTGGGGGACAGGGTACCCGGGGAGCTGTTTTTT	CASSLGDRVPGELFF
TRBJ1-2	TRBV7-9	NA	many	TGTGCCAGCAGCTTAGCGGTGGCAGGGCTCACCTTC	CASSLAVAGLTF
TRBJ2-3	TRBV10-3	NA	NA	TGTGCCATCAGTGAGAGCGCGACAGGAAGCACAGATACGCAGTATTTT	CAISESATGSTDTQYF
TRBJ2-2	TRBV5-1	TRBD1	many	TGCGCCAGCAGCTTGGGGCAGGGGGTCGTGGCCGGGGAGCTGTTTTTT	CASSLGQGVVAGELFF
TRBJ1-5	TRBV6-6	NA	many	TGTGCCAGCAGTTATCCCCAGCATTTT	CASSYPQHF
TRBJ2-3	TRBV5-6	NA	many	TGTGCCAGCAGCGATCGGTTCGGGACAGATACGCAGTATTTT	CASSDRFGTDTQYF
TRBJ1-1	TRBV5-8	TRBD1	many	TGTGCCAGCAGCTTGGGGGCAGGGGGAAATACTGAAGCTTTCTTT	CASSLGAGGNTEAFF
TRBJ1-1	TRBV12-3/TRBV12-4	NA	many	TGTGCCAGCACCAGGGTTAGCGTCGGCACTGAAGCTTTCTTT	CASTRVSVGTEAFF
TRBJ1-1	TRBV7-2	NA	few	TGTGCCAGCAGTTACAGGGTTGGAAACACTGGAGCTTTCTTT	CASSYRVGNTGAFF
TRBJ1-6	TRBV10-3	NA	NA	TGTGCCATCAGTAGGTACAATTCACCCCTCCACTTT	CAISRYNSPLHF
TRBJ1-6	TRBV20-1	TRBD1	many	TGCAGTGCGGCCCGGGGACAGGGTACCGTCCACTTT	CSAARGQGTVHF
TRBJ2-3	TRBV18	NA	many	TGTGCCAGCTCACTATCGACGGGGGAAACAGATACGCAGTATTTT	CASSLSTGETDTQYF
TRBJ2-7	TRBV20-1	TRBD2	medium-sized	TGCAGTGCTAGTAAAGCGGGGGGCGTCTACGAGCAGTACTTC	CSASKAGGVYEQYF
TRBJ1-4	TRBV10-3	TRBD1	medium-sized	TGTGCCATCAGCGGACAGGACAGCGGGAATGAAAAACTGTTTTTT	CAISGQDSGNEKLFF
TRBJ1-5	TRBV7-9	NA	many	TGTGCCAGCAGCTTAGATGGGGGGCCTCAGCCCCAGCATTTT	CASSLDGGPQPQHF
TRBJ1-2	TRBV2	NA	many	TGTGCCAGCAAGCTCAGGGAAGAGGACTATGGCTACACCTTC	CASKLREEDYGYTF
TRBJ2-7	TRBV28	TRBD2	NA	TGTGCCAGCAGTGGACTAGCGGGGGAAGCCTACGAGCAGTACTTC	CASSGLAGEAYEQYF
TRBJ2-7	TRBV7-2	NA	many	TGTGCCAGCAGCTTAGCCCAGAGTTACTACGAGCAGTACTTC	CASSLAQSYYEQYF
TRBJ1-4	TRBV2	TRBD1	many	TGTGCCAGCACTCCGGACAGGGGGCGGGCTAATGAAAAACTGTTTTTT	CASTPDRGRANEKLFF
TRBJ2-1	TRBV24-1	TRBD2	medium-sized	TGTGCCACCGGGATGACTAGCGGGGCCTACAATGAGCAGTTCTTC	CATGMTSGAYNEQFF
TRBJ2-2	TRBV5-1	TRBD1	many	TGCGCCAGCAGCTTGGAAGGGACAGGGAACACCGGGGAGCTGTTTTTT	CASSLEGTGNTGELFF
TRBJ2-7	TRBV20-1	TRBD2	many	TGCAGTGCTAGAAACCCGGGACTAGCGGTATACGAGCAGTACTTC	CSARNPGLAVYEQYF
TRBJ2-1	TRBV7-2	NA	many	TGTGCCAGCAGCCGTCTCCGGGACAATGAGCAGTTCTTC	CASSRLRDNEQFF
TRBJ2-1	TRBV6-4	TRBD2	many	TGTGCCAGCAGGGGACTAGCGGGGGTGGGTGAGCAGTTCTTC	CASRGLAGVGEQFF
TRBJ1-4	TRBV29-1	NA	many	TGCAGCGTGGGACACTTTAATGAAAAACTGTTTTTT	CSVGHFNEKLFF
TRBJ2-7	TRBV7-9	NA	many	TGTGCCAGCAGCCTACCGAGGGGGAGCGAGCAGTACTTC	CASSLPRGSEQYF
TRBJ2-5	TRBV28	TRBD2	NA	TGTGCCAGCAGTTTGTCCGGACTAGCGGGGGGACTGGAGACCCAGTACTTC	CASSLSGLAGGLETQYF
TRBJ2-3	TRBV6-2/TRBV6-3	TRBD1	many	TGTGCCAGCAGAAAGACAGGGAGCACAGATACGCAGTATTTT	CASRKTGSTDTQYF
TRBJ2-3	TRBV5-1	NA	many	TGCGCCAGCAGCTTGGGGGGGGACACAGATACGCAGTATTTT	CASSLGGDTDTQYF